The sequence of this TCR beta chain was determined in a study of T-cell reconstitution after alpha-beta-depleted transplantation in children. Findings and caveats of the study: Some patients showed high day-60 TCRbeta diversity, which derived from surviving recipient T cells and thymic progenitors. There were reportedly several hundred expanded graft clones from which alpha-beta T cells came about two months after transplant. Fresh T-cell production supplied most of the T-cell counts and diversity seen one year after transplant.

Germline CDR1 and CDR2: SGHTA and FQGNSA. This CDR3 has 14 residues. Trimming left V 5 bases short and J 7 bases short, with 15 bases between. This clonotype was detected ten times or more. The antigen remains undetermined. Unique molecular identifiers featured in how the TCRbeta library was prepared. TCRdb used MiXCR to reprocess the PCR reads, holding one entry per CDR3 protein. The sample shows roughly 670,000 distinct CDR3 sequences, approximately 14% of them seen only once. This chain uses TRBV7-2 with TRBJ2-1, with D unresolved. The TCR sequence derives from a girl aged 2 to 10 with congenital amegakaryocytic thrombocytopenia, due to receive a stem cell transplant. Sequencing used PBMCs, obtained before TCRalphabeta/CD19-depleted stem cell transplant. The CDR3 protein is CASSPDWGWNEQFF. The CDR3 nucleotides are TGTGCCAGCAGCCCGGATTGGGGTTGGAATGAGCAGTTCTTC. Looking up the rest from reference TRBV7-2 and TRBJ2-1 gives the full variable domain: GAGVSQSPSNKVTEKGKDVELRCDPISGHTALYWYRQSLGQGLEFLIYFQGNSAPDKSGLPSDRFSAERTGGSVSTLTIQRTQQEDSAVYLCASSPDWGWNEQFFGPGTRLTVL.